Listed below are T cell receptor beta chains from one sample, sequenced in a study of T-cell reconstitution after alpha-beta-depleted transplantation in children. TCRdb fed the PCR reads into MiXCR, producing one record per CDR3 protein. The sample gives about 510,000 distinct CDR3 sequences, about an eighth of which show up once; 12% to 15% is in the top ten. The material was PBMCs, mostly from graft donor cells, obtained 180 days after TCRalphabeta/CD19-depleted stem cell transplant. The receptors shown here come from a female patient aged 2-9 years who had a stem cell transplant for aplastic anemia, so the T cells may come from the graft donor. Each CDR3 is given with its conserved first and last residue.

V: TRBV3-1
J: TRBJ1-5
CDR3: CASSQGGNQPQHF

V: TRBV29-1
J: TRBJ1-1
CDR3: CSVEEGGTVDSEAFF

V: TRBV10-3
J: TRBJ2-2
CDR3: CAISSRWTGNTGELFF

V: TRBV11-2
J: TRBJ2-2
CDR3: CASSSSRWETNTGELFF

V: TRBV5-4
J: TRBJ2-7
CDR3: CASKLAGPYEQYF

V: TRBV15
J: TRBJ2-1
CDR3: CATSRDRGGPADEQFF

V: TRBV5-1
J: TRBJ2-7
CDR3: CASSLDLRAGEQYF

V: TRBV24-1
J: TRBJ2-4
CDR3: CATSDSMLSKNIQYF

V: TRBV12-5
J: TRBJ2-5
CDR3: CASGPTGVETQYF

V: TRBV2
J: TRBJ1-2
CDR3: CASSGVNYGYTF

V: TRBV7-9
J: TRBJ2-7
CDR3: CASSLAGFTYEQYF

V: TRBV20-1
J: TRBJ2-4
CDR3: CSARDPLAQYF

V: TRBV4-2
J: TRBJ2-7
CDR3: CASSQITPWDEQYF

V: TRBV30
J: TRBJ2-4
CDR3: CAWSRDRGFGKNIQYF

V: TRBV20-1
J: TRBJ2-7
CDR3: CSARLAQAYEQYF

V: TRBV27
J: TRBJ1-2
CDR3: CASSYMHGYTF

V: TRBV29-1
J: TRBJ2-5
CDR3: CSVPSGGETQYF

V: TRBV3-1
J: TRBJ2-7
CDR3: CASSQGLADISYEQYF

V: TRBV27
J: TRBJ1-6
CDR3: CASSPRGSPLHF

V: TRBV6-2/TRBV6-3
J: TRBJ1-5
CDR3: CASSYGRTGGNQPQHF

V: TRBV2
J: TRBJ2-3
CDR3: CASSVSAGVVDTQYF

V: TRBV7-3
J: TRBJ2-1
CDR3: CASSLEAGGLYNEQFF

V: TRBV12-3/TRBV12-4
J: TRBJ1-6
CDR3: CASSKDRAGSPLHF

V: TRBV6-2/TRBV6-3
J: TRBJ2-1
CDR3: CASSYLTGWDEQFF

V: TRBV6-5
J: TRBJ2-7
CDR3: CASSYRGRAREQYF

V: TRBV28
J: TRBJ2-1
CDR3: CASTWRAYSYNEQFF

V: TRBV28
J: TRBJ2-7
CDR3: CASSWDTPYEQYF

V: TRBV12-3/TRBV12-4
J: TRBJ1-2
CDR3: CASRMGNGYTF

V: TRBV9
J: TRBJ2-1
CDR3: CASSVDGGPNEQFF